The TCR beta chain described here comes from a study of radiotherapy plus CTLA-4 blockade in lung cancer. The wider study: With 25% to 40% of patients having disease control, objective responses were seen in roughly 18%.

Using immunoSEQ multiplex PCR, the repertoire was profiled, and TCRdb retains in-frame clones only, with some absent. The sample includes 55,000 to 80,000 clones, 78% seen only once; the top ten take about 6.6%. Comments on this clone: Its antigen is as yet unknown.

Findings and limits, study-wide: Interferon-beta, together with early blood T cell clone dynamics, reportedly best predicted response. Subsequent to radiotherapy plus ipilimumab, tumor-derived TCR clones underwent expansion in blood.

Trimming stripped 0 bases from V and 3 bases from J, with 12 bases between. The CDR3 loop spans 16 amino acids. Germline V gene sequence: CDR1 LNHNV, CDR2 YYDKDF (reference sequence). The specimen was peripheral blood, collected from a patient treated with radiotherapy plus ipilimumab. The receptor was derived from a human donor with non-small cell lung cancer who had a complete response to radiotherapy plus ipilimumab. V and J are TRBV15 and TRBJ2-1; D may be TRBD1 (5 bases). CDR3 sequence: CATSRDRGQLYNEQFF. The CDR3 nucleotides read TGTGCCACCAGCAGAGATAGAGGACAACTCTACAATGAGCAGTTCTTC.